The 21 T cell receptor beta chains given below trace back to one sample, sequenced in a study of T cell clonotyping in hematopoietic cell transplantation. Time point described: recipient sample about 28 days before transplant, after cytoreduction. Here immunoSEQ multiplex PCR was the method, and the copy in TCRdb shows in-frame clones only, minus some. This table holds around 21,000 clones, approximately 75% found once. Here the sequenced sample was peripheral blood mononuclear cells, taken before stem cell transplant. The receptors stem from a man aged 55 to 69 with acute myeloid leukemia. Some clones in this sample may be carry-over from other donors' samples.

The chain has TRBV19 and TRBJ2-7; D is undetermined. This CDR3 is built from 14 residues. Per the germline V gene, CDR1 is LNHDA and CDR2 is SQIVND (reference sequence). Trimming removed 7 bases at V and 6 bases at J, with 19 bases between. CDR3 protein: CASTPGILFSEQYF. The CDR3 DNA reads TGTGCCAGTACCCCTGGGATTCTGTTTAGCGAGCAGTACTTC. Variable domain in full (rest from reference TRBV19 and TRBJ2-7): DGGITQSPKYLFRKEGQNVTLSCEQNLNHDAMYWYRQDPGQGLRLIYYSQIVNDFQKGDIAEGYSVSREKKESFPLTVTSAQKNPTAFYLCASTPGILFSEQYFGPGTRLTVT.

This chain links TRBV30 with TRBJ2-5; TRBD1 is a possible D gene (6 bases). The CDR3 extends over 15 amino acids. V lost 7 bases, J lost 5 bases, and 23 bases lay in between. Germline V gene lookup returns CDR1 GTSNPN and CDR2 SVGIG (reference sequence). The CDR3 loop is CASKVLSPGVETQYF. For the CDR3, the DNA is TGTGCCTCCAAAGTTTTAAGTCCAGGGGTGGAGACCCAGTACTTC. Together with reference TRBV30 and TRBJ2-5, the CDR3 gives the full variable domain: SQTIHQWPATLVQPVGSPLSLECTVEGTSNPNLYWYRQAAGRGLQLLFYSVGIGQISSEVPQNLSASRPQDRQFILSSKKLLLSDSGFYLCASKVLSPGVETQYFGPGTRLLVL.

The rearrangement joins TRBV7-8 to TRBJ1-1; 10 nucleotides agree with TRBD1. CDR1 is SGHVS and CDR2 is FQNEAQ in the germline V gene. CDR3 length: 16 residues. The junction had 6 bases not matched to a gene; V was cut back by 3 bases and J by 2 bases. CDR3 protein: CASSFRDRGSNTEAFF. CDR3 sequence (DNA): TGTGCCAGCAGCTTCCGGGACAGGGGAAGTAACACTGAAGCTTTCTTT.

V gene TRBV6-5 combines with J gene TRBJ1-2; weak D call: TRBD1 (6 bases). Germline CDR1 is MNHEY and CDR2 is SVGAGI. V gave up 5 bases and J gave up 3 bases, with 16 bases separating them. The CDR3 is 15 amino acids. The CDR3 is CASSRSLQGDYGYTF. CDR3 sequence (DNA): TGTGCCAGCAGTCGAAGCCTACAGGGTGACTATGGCTACACCTTC.

This clone ranks as medium-sized. This rearrangement joins TRBV13 to TRBJ2-7, with 8 bases aligning to TRBD1. V trimming: 1 base; J trimming: 2 bases; junction bases outside the gene matches: 1. CDR3 length equals 14 residues. CDR1 PRHDT and CDR2 FYEKMQ come from the germline V gene (reference sequence). CDR3 DNA: TGTGCCAGCAGCTTAGCAGGGGGCACCTACGAGCAGTACTTC. Residues: CASSLAGGTYEQYF.

The chain combines TRBV5-1 with TRBJ1-2, with D unresolved. The CDR3 is 13 amino acids. From germline, CDR1 is SGHRS and CDR2 YFSETQ. V lost 4 bases and J lost 4, with 11 bases in between. CDR3 sequence: CASSQDGAYGYTF. CDR3 sequence (DNA): TGCGCCAGCAGCCAGGACGGCGCCTATGGCTACACCTTC. Full variable domain (outside the CDR3, taken from reference TRBV5-1 and TRBJ1-2): KAGVTQTPRYLIKTRGQQVTLSCSPISGHRSVSWYQQTPGQGLQFLFEYFSETQRNKGNFPGRFSGRQFSNSRSEMNVSTLELGDSALYLCASSQDGAYGYTFGSGTRLTVV.

The V call is TRBV30, the J call TRBJ2-5; D ambiguous. CDR1 and CDR2 (germline): GTSNPN, SVGIG (reference sequence). The ends were cut back, 1 base at V and 4 bases at J, with 7 bases in the middle. CDR3 size: 12 residues. This CDR3 is CAWSGGGETQYF. The CDR3 DNA reads TGTGCCTGGAGTGGAGGTGGAGAGACCCAGTACTTC.

V usage is TRBV19 and J usage is TRBJ2-3, with D perhaps TRBD2 (5 bases). This CDR3 is built from 13 residues. Looked up from germline, CDR1 is LNHDA and CDR2 is SQIVND (reference sequence). V was pared by 2 bases and J by 3 bases, with 6 bases between. CDR3 sequence reads: CASSITGTDTQYF. The CDR3, as DNA: TGTGCCAGTAGTATAACGGGAACAGATACGCAGTATTTT.

CDR3 amino acids: CASSLLGQGVPYEQYF. In nucleotides, the CDR3 is TGTGCCAGCAGCTTATTGGGGCAGGGCGTCCCCTACGAGCAGTACTTC. The V gene is TRBV7-2, the J gene TRBJ2-7, with D perhaps TRBD1 (5 bases). Trimming removed 2 bases from V and 2 bases from J, with 16 bases in between. This CDR3 has 16 residues. Germline-derived CDR1 and CDR2 are SGHTA and FQGNSA.

A single count supports this clone. The chain is built from TRBV7-2 and TRBJ1-1, with 7 nucleotides matching TRBD1. Trimming took 6 bases from V and 7 from J; bases not matched to a gene: 11. In germline, CDR1 is SGHTA, CDR2 FQGNSA. This CDR3 contains 14 residues. Here the CDR3 reads CASSQPGQRVEAFF. CDR3 coding DNA: TGTGCCAGCAGTCAGCCGGGACAGAGGGTTGAAGCTTTCTTT. The full variable domain, with the rest looked up from reference TRBV7-2 and TRBJ1-1, is GAGVSQSPSNKVTEKGKDVELRCDPISGHTALYWYRQSLGQGLEFLIYFQGNSAPDKSGLPSDRFSAERTGGSVSTLTIQRTQQEDSAVYLCASSQPGQRVEAFFGQGTRLTVV.

The chain couples TRBV5-6 to TRBJ2-1, with 9 positions matching TRBD2. Per germline, CDR1 SGHDT and CDR2 YYEEEE. Unmatched junction bases numbered 3, after V lost 0 bases and J lost 2 bases. CDR3 size: 16 residues. DNA of the CDR3: TGTGCCAGCAGCTTGGAGCGGGGGGCCCCCTACAATGAGCAGTTCTTC. Amino acids: CASSLERGAPYNEQFF.

This clone has a single count. The rearrangement links TRBV4-3 to TRBJ2-2; 8 bases are shared with TRBD2. V lost 0 bases, J lost 2 bases, and 17 bases stayed unmatched. The germline CDR1 and CDR2 sequences are LGHNA and YSLEER. The CDR3 sequence is 21 residues long. The CDR3, as DNA: TGCGCCAGCAGCCAAGATATCACGGGGGGGGGATTACAGGGAAACACCGGGGAGCTGTTTTTT. This translates into CASSQDITGGGLQGNTGELFF.

The V and J genes are TRBV28 and TRBJ1-1; 10 bases map to TRBD1. The CDR3 contains 17 residues. The trim removed 3 bases at V and 0 bases at J, leaving 7 bases unmatched. CDR1 is MDHEN and CDR2 is SYDVKM in the germline V gene. The CDR3, as DNA: TGTGCCAGCAGTTTGGGACAGGGGACTGCCATGAACACTGAAGCTTTCTTT. Amino acid sequence: CASSLGQGTAMNTEAFF.

This clone has only one observation. The V and J genes are TRBV7-2 and TRBJ2-2, with TRBD1 as a possible D gene (5 bases). The CDR3 runs to 14 residues. Trimming left V 9 bases short and J 0 bases short, with 11 bases between. The germline gives CDR1 SGHTA, CDR2 FQGNSA. The CDR3 DNA reads as TGTGCCAGTCGCAGACAGCCGAACACCGGGGAGCTGTTTTTT. Encoded protein: CASRRQPNTGELFF.

The chain employs TRBV29-1 and TRBJ1-2; a possible D gene is TRBD1 (6 bases). CDR3 length: 14 residues. Trimming removed 4 bases at V and 7 bases at J, with 19 bases between. CDR1 is SQVTM, CDR2 ANQGSEA, per germline. The CDR3 DNA reads as TGCAGCGTTGCCCAAGGGGGGGGCTGGGTTGGCTACACCTTC. Protein sequence: CSVAQGGGWVGYTF. Complete variable domain (other parts from reference TRBV29-1 and TRBJ1-2): SAVISQKPSRDICQRGTSLTIQCQVDSQVTMMFWYRQQPGQSLTLIATANQGSEATYESGFVIDKFPISRPNLTFSTLTVSNMSPEDSSIYLCSVAQGGGWVGYTFGSGTRLTVV.

This clone appeared a few times. This chain uses TRBV30 with TRBJ2-2; D not certain. The CDR3 is 14 amino acids. V was trimmed by 1 base and J by 4 bases, leaving 10 bases between them. Germline CDR1 reads GTSNPN; CDR2 reads SVGIG (reference sequence). The CDR3, as DNA: TGTGCCTGGAGTGCACAAACAGCCACCGGGGAGCTGTTTTTT. Translation: CAWSAQTATGELFF. Using reference TRBV30 and TRBJ2-2 for the parts outside the CDR3, the full variable domain is SQTIHQWPATLVQPVGSPLSLECTVEGTSNPNLYWYRQAAGRGLQLLFYSVGIGQISSEVPQNLSASRPQDRQFILSSKKLLLSDSGFYLCAWSAQTATGELFFGEGSRLTVL.

This clone appeared a few times. The V and J genes are TRBV6-5 and TRBJ1-2; 9 bases line up with TRBD1. Germline V gene lookup returns CDR1 MNHEY and CDR2 SVGAGI. J lost 6 bases, V lost 5 bases, and 7 bases had no gene match. There are 14 residues in the CDR3. CDR3 sequence: CASSQGQGGDGYTF. The CDR3 region has the DNA TGTGCCAGCAGTCAGGGACAGGGAGGGGATGGCTACACCTTC.

The V gene is TRBV30, the J gene TRBJ2-1; 8 bases match TRBD2. The CDR3 has 15 amino acids. From germline, CDR1 is GTSNPN and CDR2 SVGIG (reference sequence). V was pared by 6 bases and J by 5 bases, with 12 bases of the junction left unmatched. This CDR3 reads CACQSNILADNEQFF. CDR3 in DNA: TGTGCCTGTCAGAGTAATATACTAGCGGACAATGAGCAGTTCTTC. Looking up the rest from reference TRBV30 and TRBJ2-1 gives the full variable domain: SQTIHQWPATLVQPVGSPLSLECTVEGTSNPNLYWYRQAAGRGLQLLFYSVGIGQISSEVPQNLSASRPQDRQFILSSKKLLLSDSGFYLCACQSNILADNEQFFGPGTRLTVL.

The chain has TRBV19 and TRBJ1-1, with 8 positions matching TRBD1. CDR1 and CDR2 from the germline V gene are LNHDA and SQIVND (reference sequence). The CDR3 covers 16 residues. The J segment lost 3 bases and the V segment lost 3 bases, leaving 9 bases of the junction unmatched. DNA of the CDR3: TGTGCCAGTAGTATCCAGACGGGACAGGTAGACACTGAAGCTTTCTTT. Translation gives CASSIQTGQVDTEAFF.

The chain carries TRBV2 and TRBJ2-7; 12 nucleotides align to TRBD1. Germline V gives CDR1 SNHLY, CDR2 FYNNEI. The CDR3 is made up of 14 amino acids. V lost 7 bases, J lost 2 bases, and 3 bases stayed unmatched. In DNA, the CDR3 is TGTGCCAGCACGGGACAGGGGGCCCCCTACGAGCAGTACTTC. The encoded protein is CASTGQGAPYEQYF.

This chain joins TRBV5-6 and TRBJ1-4, with 9 bases fitting TRBD1. Germline CDR1 reads SGHDT; CDR2 reads YYEEEE. CDR3 length equals 13 residues. V lost 3 bases and J lost 9; bases outside the gene matches: 3. CDR3: CASSSGTGKKLFF. The CDR3 DNA follows: TGTGCCAGCAGCTCTGGGACAGGGAAAAAACTGTTTTTT.